Below, 19 T cell receptor beta chains from the same sample are listed, as sequenced in a study of blood T cell repertoires in COVID-19 (dated by TCRdb to the early 2020s). Receptor amplification or capture employed the immunoSEQ multiplex PCR assay. This immuneACCESS table, as held by TCRdb, lists in-frame sequences with V and J called but not all clones. Of the missing ones, under half trace to an unresolved V gene in checked studies; the others have no known cause. Here the sample has some 190,000 clones; 84% occur a single time. The ten most abundant clones make up less than 6.5% of the sample. The sequenced material came from peripheral blood. The receptors come from an older woman with active or convalescent COVID-19.

The gene calls are TRBV6-5 and TRBJ2-7; TRBD2 agrees at 7 bases. The junction had 8 bases not matched to a gene; V was cut back by 8 bases and J by 1 base. CDR1 and CDR2 from the germline V gene are MNHEY and SVGAGI. The CDR3 totals 14 residues. CDR3 in amino acids: CASYNPGGSYEQYF. CDR3 in DNA: TGTGCCAGCTATAACCCCGGGGGGTCCTACGAGCAGTACTTC.

The rearrangement uses TRBV27 and TRBJ2-7; TRBD2 agrees at 11 bases. The junction had 3 bases not matched to a gene; V was cut back by 1 base and J by 4 bases. CDR1 and CDR2 from the germline V gene are MNHEY and SMNVEV (reference sequence). The CDR3 totals 15 residues. CDR3 nucleotide sequence: TGTGCCAGCAGTTTATGGCTAGCGGGAGGTTACGAGCAGTACTTC. Protein product: CASSLWLAGGYEQYF.

This chain joins TRBV6-5 and TRBJ1-2; 7 positions match TRBD1. This CDR3 region has 14 residues. The germline V gene encodes CDR1 MNHEY and CDR2 SVGAGI. With 6 bases clipped from V and 6 bases from J, the junction kept 10 bases outside the gene matches. The CDR3 here is CASRDLTGIHGYTF. CDR3 nucleotide sequence: TGTGCCAGCAGAGACCTGACAGGGATCCATGGCTACACCTTC.

The genes are TRBV9 and TRBJ1-2; no definite D call. CDR3 length: 15 residues. Germline loops: CDR1 SGDLS, CDR2 YYNGEE. V was pared by 6 bases and J by 4 bases, with 19 bases between. The CDR3 DNA is TGTGCCAGCACCCCTTCCTTAGCGGAGACCTATGGCTACACCTTC. Residues: CASTPSLAETYGYTF.

This chain joins TRBV18 and TRBJ2-1, with 9 bases fitting TRBD1. This CDR3 is built from 14 residues. Germline CDR1 KGHSH, CDR2 LQKENI. The V segment lost 4 bases and the J segment 10 bases; nucleotides outside the gene matches: 8. The CDR3 DNA follows: TGTGCCAGCTCACGGGACAGGGAGGTCAGGGAGCAGTTCTTC. It yields the protein CASSRDREVREQFF.

The genes are TRBV7-8 and TRBJ2-5; TRBD2 matches 7 bases. This CDR3 comprises 16 residues. The V and J ends lost 3 bases and 2 bases, in that order; junction bases with no gene match: 9. Germline V gene sequence: CDR1 SGHVS, CDR2 FQNEAQ. The CDR3 DNA reads TGTGCCAGCAGCTTTGCAAGACTAGCCCTACAAGAGACCCAGTACTTC. This codes for CASSFARLALQETQYF.

A remark on this clone: An end of the junction does not agree with germline; a read error may underlie this. Other nucleotide sequences in the sample specify the same CDR3. This chain uses TRBV19 with TRBJ2-7; TRBD1 aligns across 8 bases. This CDR3 spans 16 amino acids. CDR1 and CDR2 (germline): LNHDA, SQIVND (reference sequence). CDR3 region: CASSIPDRVIKYEQYF. CDR3 DNA sequence: TGTGCCAGTAGTATCCCGGACAGGGTAATTAAATACGAGCAGTACTTT.

This chain connects TRBV29-1 to TRBJ2-7; TRBD2 matches at 9 bases. Trimming took 6 bases from V and 3 from J; bases not matched to a gene: 15. The germline V gene encodes CDR1 SQVTM and CDR2 ANQGSEA. This CDR3 is 16 amino acids long. The CDR3 sequence is CSVRTWVASGNYEQYF. CDR3 bases: TGCAGCGTGCGCACTTGGGTGGCTAGCGGGAACTACGAGCAGTACTTC.

V usage is TRBV19 and J usage is TRBJ2-2; D may be TRBD1 (6 bases). Trimming left V 2 bases short and J 7 bases short, with 23 bases between. This CDR3 spans 18 amino acids. Per the germline V gene, CDR1 is LNHDA and CDR2 is SQIVND (reference sequence). The CDR3 sequence: CASSINGPSRGAGGELFF. The CDR3 nucleotides are TGTGCCAGTAGTATAAATGGGCCTTCCAGGGGCGCGGGCGGGGAGCTGTTTTTT. The complete variable domain, with remaining parts taken from reference TRBV19 and TRBJ2-2, reads DGGITQSPKYLFRKEGQNVTLSCEQNLNHDAMYWYRQDPGQGLRLIYYSQIVNDFQKGDIAEGYSVSREKKESFPLTVTSAQKNPTAFYLCASSINGPSRGAGGELFFGEGSRLTVL.

The chain recombines TRBV4-1 with TRBJ2-1; 12 bases map to TRBD2. The length of the CDR3 is 16 residues. V shed 8 bases and J 4 bases; nucleotides not matched to a gene: 9. The germline gives CDR1 MGHRA, CDR2 YSYEKL. In DNA, the CDR3 is TGCGCCAGCCGATCAATGACTAGCGGGAGTTACAATGAGCAGTTCTTC. This encodes CASRSMTSGSYNEQFF.

The DNA of the CDR3 is TGTGCCAGCAGCAATACCGGGACTAGACTCGCTGAGCAGTTCTTC. Translating gives CASSNTGTRLAEQFF. The V gene is TRBV9, the J gene TRBJ2-1, with TRBD2 identical over 8 bases. Per the germline V gene, CDR1 is SGDLS and CDR2 is YYNGEE. This CDR3 has 15 residues. The trim removed 4 bases at V and 9 bases at J, leaving 12 bases unmatched.

The chain uses TRBV18 and TRBJ1-4; no firm D call. Germline CDR1 KGHSH, CDR2 LQKENI. V was cut by 8 bases and J by 5 bases, with 21 bases left in between. The CDR3 contains 16 residues. The CDR3 DNA sequence: TGTGCCAGCACAACCGCCCTGTCAGGAGGCAATGAAAAACTGTTTTTT. It specifies CASTTALSGGNEKLFF.

The chain has TRBV7-2 and TRBJ1-1; the D gene is possibly TRBD1 (5 bases). In germline, CDR1 is SGHTA, CDR2 FQGNSA. The CDR3 length is 13 residues. The V gene lost 5 bases and the J gene lost 11 bases, with 18 bases spanning the gap. The DNA of the CDR3 is TGTGCCAGCAGCCCAATGGGAGGGGATAAGGCTTTCTTT. It specifies CASSPMGGDKAFF.

The chain joins TRBV15 to TRBJ1-5, with 12 bases aligning to TRBD1. J gave up 7 bases and V 4 bases, and 8 bases lay outside the gene matches. CDR1 is LNHNV, CDR2 YYDKDF, per germline (reference sequence). This CDR3 spans 16 amino acids. CDR3 residues: CATSKRDRGPGQPQHF. CDR3 nucleotides: TGTGCCACCAGCAAACGGGACAGGGGGCCGGGGCAGCCCCAGCATTTT. The variable domain in full, completed from reference TRBV15 and TRBJ1-5, reads DAMVIQNPRYQVTQFGKPVTLSCSQTLNHNVMYWYQQKSSQAPKLLFHYYDKDFNNEADTPDNFQSRRPNTSFCFLDIRSPGLGDTAMYLCATSKRDRGPGQPQHFGDGTRLSIL.

The rearrangement uses TRBV28 and TRBJ2-1, with D unresolved. CDR3 length: 11 residues. The germline CDR1 and CDR2 sequences are MDHEN and SYDVKM. The germline V and J ends were trimmed by 4 bases and 9 bases, with 7 bases remaining between them. The CDR3 spells CASSSGSEQFF. In DNA form, the CDR3 reads TGTGCCAGCAGTTCAGGATCTGAGCAGTTCTTC.

The chain is built from TRBV19 and TRBJ1-5; 7 nucleotides line up with TRBD1. Germline V gene data show CDR1 as LNHDA and CDR2 as SQIVND (reference sequence). The J segment lost 1 base and the V segment lost 5 bases, leaving 17 bases of the junction unmatched. The CDR3 has 19 residues. The CDR3 is CASSGRLGSGTESNQPQHF. In DNA, the CDR3 is TGTGCCAGTAGTGGCCGCTTGGGGTCGGGGACAGAGAGCAATCAGCCCCAGCATTTT.

This clone was found once. The chain carries TRBV5-4 and TRBJ2-1; 7 bases fit TRBD2. The CDR3 sequence is 14 residues long. The germline V gene has CDR1 SGHNT and CDR2 YYREEE (reference sequence). J lost 9 bases, V lost 2 bases, and 8 bases had no gene match. The CDR3 sequence: CASSFPGPGGEQFF. CDR3 in DNA: TGTGCCAGCAGCTTCCCGGGACCGGGGGGTGAGCAGTTCTTC.

The chain joins TRBV6-5 to TRBJ1-2, with D possibly being TRBD1 (5 bases). From germline, CDR1 is MNHEY and CDR2 SVGAGI. The V end lost 4 bases, the J end lost 5 bases, and 11 bases lay between the germline ends. The CDR3 sequence is 13 residues long. The CDR3 here is CASSLARAYGYTF. The CDR3, as DNA: TGTGCCAGCAGTTTAGCCAGGGCGTATGGCTACACCTTC.

CDR3 protein: CASSLLAGNYEQYF. The CDR3 DNA reads TGCGCCAGCAGCTTGCTAGCGGGAAACTACGAGCAGTACTTC. V gene TRBV5-1 combines with J gene TRBJ2-7, with TRBD2 matching 9 bases. The V gene's germline CDR1 is SGHRS and CDR2 YFSETQ. V lost 1 base, J lost 3 bases, and 2 bases stayed unmatched. This CDR3 has 14 amino acids.